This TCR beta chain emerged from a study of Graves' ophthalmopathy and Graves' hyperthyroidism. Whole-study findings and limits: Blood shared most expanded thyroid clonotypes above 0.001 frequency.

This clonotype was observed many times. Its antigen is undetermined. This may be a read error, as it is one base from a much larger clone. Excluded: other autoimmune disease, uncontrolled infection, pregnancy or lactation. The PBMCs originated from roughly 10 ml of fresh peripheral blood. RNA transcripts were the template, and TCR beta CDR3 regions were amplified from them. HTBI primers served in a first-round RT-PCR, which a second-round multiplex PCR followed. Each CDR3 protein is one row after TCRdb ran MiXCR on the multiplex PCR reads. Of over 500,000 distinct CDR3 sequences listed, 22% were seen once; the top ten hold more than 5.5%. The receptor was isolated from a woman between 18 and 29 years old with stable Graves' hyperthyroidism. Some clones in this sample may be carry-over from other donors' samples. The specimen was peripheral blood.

In nucleotides, the CDR3 is TGTGCCAGCAGCGCCGGGACAGGACATAATCAGCCCCAGCATTTT. This gives the protein CASSAGTGHNQPQHF. This chain joins TRBV6-4 and TRBJ1-5; 8 bases fit TRBD1. The CDR3 is 15 amino acids. V shed 6 bases and J 4 bases; nucleotides not matched to a gene: 8. Germline values: CDR1 MRHNA, CDR2 SNTAGT.